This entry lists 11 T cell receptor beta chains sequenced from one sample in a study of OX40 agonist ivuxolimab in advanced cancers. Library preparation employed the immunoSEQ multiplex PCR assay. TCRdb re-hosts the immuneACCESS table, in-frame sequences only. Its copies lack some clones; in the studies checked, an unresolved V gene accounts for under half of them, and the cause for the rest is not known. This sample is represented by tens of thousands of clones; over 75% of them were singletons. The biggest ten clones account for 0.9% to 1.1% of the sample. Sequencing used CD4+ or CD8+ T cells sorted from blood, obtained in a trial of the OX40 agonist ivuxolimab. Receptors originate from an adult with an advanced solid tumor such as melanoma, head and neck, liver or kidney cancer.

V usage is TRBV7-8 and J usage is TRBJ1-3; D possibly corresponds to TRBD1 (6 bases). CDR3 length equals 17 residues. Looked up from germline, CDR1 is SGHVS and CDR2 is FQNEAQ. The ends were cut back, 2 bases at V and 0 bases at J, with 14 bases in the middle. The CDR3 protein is CASSLSIRGPSGNTIYF. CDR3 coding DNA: TGTGCCAGCAGCTTATCGATCAGGGGCCCCTCTGGAAACACCATATATTTT.

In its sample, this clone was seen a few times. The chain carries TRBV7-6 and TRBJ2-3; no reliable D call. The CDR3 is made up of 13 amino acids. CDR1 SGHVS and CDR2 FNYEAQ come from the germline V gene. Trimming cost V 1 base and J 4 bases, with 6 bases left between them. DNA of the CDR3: TGTGCCAGCAGCTTAGGAAGGTCAGATACGCAGTATTTT. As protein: CASSLGRSDTQYF.

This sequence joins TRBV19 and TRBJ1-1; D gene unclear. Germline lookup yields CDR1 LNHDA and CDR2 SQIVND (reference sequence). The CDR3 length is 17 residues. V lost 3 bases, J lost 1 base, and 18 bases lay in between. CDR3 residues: CASSMGRMIGGNTEAFF. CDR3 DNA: TGTGCCAGTAGTATGGGCAGGATGATTGGCGGGAACACTGAAGCTTTCTTT.

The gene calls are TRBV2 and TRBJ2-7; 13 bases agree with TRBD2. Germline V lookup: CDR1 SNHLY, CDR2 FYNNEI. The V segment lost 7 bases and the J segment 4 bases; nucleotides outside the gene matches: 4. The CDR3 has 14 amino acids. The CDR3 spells CASKGTSGTYEQYF. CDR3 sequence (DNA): TGTGCCAGCAAAGGGACTAGCGGGACGTACGAGCAGTACTTC.

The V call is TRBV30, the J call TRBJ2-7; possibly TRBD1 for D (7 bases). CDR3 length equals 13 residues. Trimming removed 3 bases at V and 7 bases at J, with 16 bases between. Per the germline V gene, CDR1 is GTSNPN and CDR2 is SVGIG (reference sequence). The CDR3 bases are TGTGCCTGGAGCCCCGGACAGGCGGGGGAGCAGTACTTC. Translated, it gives CAWSPGQAGEQYF.

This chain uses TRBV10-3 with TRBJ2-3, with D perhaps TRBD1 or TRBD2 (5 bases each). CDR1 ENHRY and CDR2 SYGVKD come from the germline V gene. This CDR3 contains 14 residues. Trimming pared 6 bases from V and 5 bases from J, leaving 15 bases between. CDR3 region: CAISQGVTGDTQYF. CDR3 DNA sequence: TGTGCCATCAGCCAGGGAGTGACTGGAGATACGCAGTATTTT.

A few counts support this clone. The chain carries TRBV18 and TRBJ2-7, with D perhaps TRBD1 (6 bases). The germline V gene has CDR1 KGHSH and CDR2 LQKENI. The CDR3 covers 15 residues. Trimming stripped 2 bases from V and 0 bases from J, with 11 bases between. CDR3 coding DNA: TGTGCCAGCTCACCAGGAGACAGGATCTCCTACGAGCAGTACTTC. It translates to CASSPGDRISYEQYF.

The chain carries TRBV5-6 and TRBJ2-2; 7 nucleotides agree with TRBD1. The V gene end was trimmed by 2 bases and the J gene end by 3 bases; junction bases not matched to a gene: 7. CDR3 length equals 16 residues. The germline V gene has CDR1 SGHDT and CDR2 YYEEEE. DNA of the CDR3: TGTGCCAGCAGCTTAAGACAGGGAATCGACACCGGGGAGCTGTTTTTT. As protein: CASSLRQGIDTGELFF.

This chain's CDR3 is CASSLTTQLGRETQYF. The CDR3 region has the DNA TGTGCCAGCAGCTTGACAACACAGTTGGGGCGAGAGACCCAGTACTTC. This chain connects TRBV7-2 to TRBJ2-5; D perhaps matches TRBD1 (5 bases). The CDR3 spans 16 residues. Trimming stripped 3 bases from V and 4 bases from J, with 18 bases between. Germline lookup yields CDR1 SGHTA and CDR2 FQGNSA.

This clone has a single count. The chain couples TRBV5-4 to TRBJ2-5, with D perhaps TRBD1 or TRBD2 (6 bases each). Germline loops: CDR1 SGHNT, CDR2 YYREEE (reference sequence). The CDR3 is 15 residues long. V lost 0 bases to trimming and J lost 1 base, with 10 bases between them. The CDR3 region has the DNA TGTGCCAGCAGCTTGGACGGGGGCACCCAAGAGACCCAGTACTTC. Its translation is CASSLDGGTQETQYF.

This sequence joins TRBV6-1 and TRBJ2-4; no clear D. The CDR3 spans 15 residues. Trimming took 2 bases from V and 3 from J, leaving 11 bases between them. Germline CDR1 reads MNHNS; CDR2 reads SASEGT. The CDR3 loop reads CASSEPGLDKNIQYF. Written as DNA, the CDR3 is TGTGCCAGCAGTGAACCGGGTTTAGACAAAAACATTCAGTACTTC.